This TCR beta chain was captured in a study of CD8+CD57+ T cells in acquired aplastic anemia. This clonotype was seen a few times. The template for TCR beta VDJ and CDR3 sequence profiling was genomic DNA. Each CDR3 protein gets one entry after TCRdb re-called the reads with MiXCR. The sample includes more than 250,000 distinct CDR3 sequences, about 56% seen only once; the top ten take roughly 8%. The clonotype was recovered from a human donor with severe aplastic anemia or a healthy control (not recorded which). Input material: sorted CD4+, CD8+, or CD8+CD57+ T cells (not recorded which) from PBMCs.

The CDR3 loop is CASSLEDRGDSPLHF. CDR3 nucleotide sequence: TGTGCCAGCAGCTTAGAAGACAGGGGAGACTCACCCCTCCACTTT. The rearrangement uses TRBV7-6 and TRBJ1-6, with TRBD1 matching 8 bases. Germline V CDR1 and CDR2: SGHVS, FNYEAQ. Unmatched junction bases numbered 6, after V lost 1 base and J lost 10 bases. The CDR3 is 15 residues long.